This T cell receptor (beta chain) emerged from a study of T cell responses to AZD1222 COVID-19 vaccine. V was clipped by 4 bases and J by 0 bases, with 18 bases between them. This CDR3 has 18 residues. The V gene's germline CDR1 is SGHTA and CDR2 FQGNSA. The table came from immunoSEQ multiplex PCR; TCRdb's copy has only in-frame clones and leaves some out. The table includes 190,000 or so clones, around 90% detected once. The origin of this receptor is an adult who received the AZD1222 COVID-19 vaccine. The sample was peripheral blood, taken 28 days after the second AZD1222 dose. V and J are TRBV7-2 and TRBJ2-2, with D perhaps given as TRBD1 or TRBD2 (5 bases each). The CDR3 spells CASSYNLPGTANTGELFF. CDR3 sequence (DNA): TGTGCCAGCAGCTATAACCTACCCGGGACGGCGAACACCGGGGAGCTGTTTTTT.